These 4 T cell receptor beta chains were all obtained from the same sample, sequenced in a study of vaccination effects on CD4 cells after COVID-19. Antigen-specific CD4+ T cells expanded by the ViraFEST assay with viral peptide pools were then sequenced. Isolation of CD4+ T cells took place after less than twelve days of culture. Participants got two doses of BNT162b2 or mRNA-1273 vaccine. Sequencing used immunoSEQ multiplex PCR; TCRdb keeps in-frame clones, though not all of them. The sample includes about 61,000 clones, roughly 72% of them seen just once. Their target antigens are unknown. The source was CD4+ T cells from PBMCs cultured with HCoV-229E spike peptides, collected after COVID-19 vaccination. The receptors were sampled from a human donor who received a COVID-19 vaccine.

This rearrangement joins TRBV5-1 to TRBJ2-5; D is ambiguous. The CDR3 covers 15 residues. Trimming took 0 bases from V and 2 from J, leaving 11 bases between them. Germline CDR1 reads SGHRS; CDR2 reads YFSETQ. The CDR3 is CASSLAMKAQETQYF. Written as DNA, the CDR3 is TGCGCCAGCAGCTTGGCGATGAAAGCTCAAGAGACCCAGTACTTC.

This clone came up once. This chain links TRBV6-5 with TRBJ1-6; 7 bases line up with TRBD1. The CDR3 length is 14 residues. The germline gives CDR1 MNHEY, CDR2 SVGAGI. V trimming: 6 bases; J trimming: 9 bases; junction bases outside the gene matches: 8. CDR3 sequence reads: CASRIEGQPSPLHF. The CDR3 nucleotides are TGTGCCAGCAGAATCGAGGGACAGCCTTCACCCCTCCACTTT.

The CDR3 loop is CASSVRWALGETQYF. The CDR3 DNA reads TGTGCCAGCAGCGTGCGGTGGGCCCTGGGGGAGACCCAGTACTTC. The genes are TRBV7-8 and TRBJ2-5; D is uncertain. The V gene's germline CDR1 is SGHVS and CDR2 FQNEAQ. This CDR3 spans 15 amino acids. V lost 5 bases to trimming and J lost 5 bases, with 18 bases between them.

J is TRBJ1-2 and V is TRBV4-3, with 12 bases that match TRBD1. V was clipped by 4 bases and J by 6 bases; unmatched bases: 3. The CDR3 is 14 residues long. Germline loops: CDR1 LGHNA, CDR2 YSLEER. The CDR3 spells CASSPGQGANGYTF. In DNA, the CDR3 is TGCGCCAGCAGCCCGGGACAGGGGGCGAATGGCTACACCTTC.